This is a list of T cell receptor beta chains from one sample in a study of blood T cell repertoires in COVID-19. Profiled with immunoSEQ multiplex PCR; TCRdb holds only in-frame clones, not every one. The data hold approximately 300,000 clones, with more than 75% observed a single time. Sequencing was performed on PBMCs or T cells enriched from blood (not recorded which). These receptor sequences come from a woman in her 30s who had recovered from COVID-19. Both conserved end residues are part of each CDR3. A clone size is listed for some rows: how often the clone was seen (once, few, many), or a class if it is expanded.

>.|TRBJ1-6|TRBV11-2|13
CASSRDRDSPLHF
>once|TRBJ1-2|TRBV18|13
CASSADSNYGYTF
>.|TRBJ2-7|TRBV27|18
CASSNRRDLTSPSYEQYF
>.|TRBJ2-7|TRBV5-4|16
CASSLEGRDRGYEQYF
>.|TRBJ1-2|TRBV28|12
CASSLYRGGYTF
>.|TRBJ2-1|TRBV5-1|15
CASSPRGQGNNEQFF
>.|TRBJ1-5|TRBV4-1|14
CASSQEYSNQPQHF
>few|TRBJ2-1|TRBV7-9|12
CASSLALPGQFF
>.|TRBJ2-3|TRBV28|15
CASRRGTISTDTQYF
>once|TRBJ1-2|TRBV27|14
CASSPGQGADGYTF
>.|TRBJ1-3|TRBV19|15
CASSMDRAFGNTIYF
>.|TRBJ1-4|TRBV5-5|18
CATYWAQGAPYTNEKLFF
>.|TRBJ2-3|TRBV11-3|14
CASSLEGSPDTQYF
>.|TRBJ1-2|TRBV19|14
CAASRVGEVYGYTF
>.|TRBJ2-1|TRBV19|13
CASSRTPYNEQFF
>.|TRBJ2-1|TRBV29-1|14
CSTSRDRGYNEQFF
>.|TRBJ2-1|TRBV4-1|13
CASSQDSSSEQFF
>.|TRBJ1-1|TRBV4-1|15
CASRGGPGGAPEAFF
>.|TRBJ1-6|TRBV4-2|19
CASSQEGGRSSSYNSPLHF
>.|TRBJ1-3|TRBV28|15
CASSPTGFAGNTIYF
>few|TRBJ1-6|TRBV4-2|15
CASSQVGQGLETLHF
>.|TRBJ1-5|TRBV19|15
CASSTAGGAGQPQHF
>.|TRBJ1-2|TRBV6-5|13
CASSGQDNYGYTF
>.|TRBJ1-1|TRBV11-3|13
CASAKTGATEAFF
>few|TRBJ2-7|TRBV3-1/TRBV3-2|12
CASSQSSYEQYF
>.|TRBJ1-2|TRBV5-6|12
CASSLATPGYTF
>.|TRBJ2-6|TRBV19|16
CASSIVGAAGANVLTF
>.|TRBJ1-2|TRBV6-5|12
CASTRGYYGYTF
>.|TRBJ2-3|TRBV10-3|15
CAIGSTGTRSDTQYF
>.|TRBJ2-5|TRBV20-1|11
CSAIRGETQYF
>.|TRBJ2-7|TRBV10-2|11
CASKESYEQYF
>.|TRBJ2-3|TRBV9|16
CASSVEGGDYGDTQYF
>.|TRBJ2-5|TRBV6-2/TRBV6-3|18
CASSYGRRFGTGPWTQYF
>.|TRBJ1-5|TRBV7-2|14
CASSLHRSNQPQHF
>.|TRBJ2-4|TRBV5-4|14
CASELQGKGGIQYF
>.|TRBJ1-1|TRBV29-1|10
CSVSDTEAFF
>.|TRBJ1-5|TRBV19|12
CASSILRQPQHF
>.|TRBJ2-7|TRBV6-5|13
CASSRDSLYEQYF
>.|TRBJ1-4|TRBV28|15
CASSPNRAVEEKLFF
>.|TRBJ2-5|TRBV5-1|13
CASTDQGGETQYF
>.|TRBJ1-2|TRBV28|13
CASMGRGEFGYTF
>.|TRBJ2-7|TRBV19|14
CASGQQGLPYEQYF
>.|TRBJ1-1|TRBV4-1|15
CASSQEAGLRTEAFF
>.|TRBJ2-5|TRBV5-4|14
CASSLVSGKETQYF
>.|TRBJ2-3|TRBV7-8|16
CASSPVERGGRDTQYF
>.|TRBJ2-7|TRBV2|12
CASSVAGYEQYF
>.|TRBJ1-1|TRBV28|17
CASSGGVQGRKNTEAFF
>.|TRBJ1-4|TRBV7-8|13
CASSRGQGISLFF
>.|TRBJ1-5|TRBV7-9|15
CASSSGQGGNQPQHF
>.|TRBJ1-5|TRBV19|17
CASSIRGPAYSNQPQHF